Shown below are 19 T cell receptor beta chains from a single sample sequenced in a study of response to subunit inactivated influenza vaccine. TCRdb recomputed calls from the RT-PCR reads with MiXCR, one row per CDR3 protein. The sample shows about 480,000 distinct CDR3 sequences, 10% to 15% of them seen only once. The sequences come from PBMCs from blood, collected roughly 6 weeks after vaccination. All receptors come from a man between 50 and 59 years old who received an inactivated influenza vaccine.

This clonotype appeared a few times. One junction end disagrees with the germline gene, perhaps due to a read error. This chain joins TRBV7-2 and TRBJ2-7; 8 nucleotides align to TRBD1. Per the germline V gene, CDR1 is SGHTA and CDR2 is FQGNSA. This CDR3 is 16 amino acids long. The chain's CDR3 is CASSLAGTGDNYEQYF. In DNA, the CDR3 is TGTGCCAGCAGTTTAGCCGGGACAGGAGATAACTACGAGCAGTACTTC.

This clonotype was seen many times. The gene calls are TRBV10-3 and TRBJ2-1; 8 bases match TRBD1. The CDR3 sequence is 14 residues long. J was trimmed by 4 bases and V by 10 bases; bases with no gene match: 9. Looked up from germline, CDR1 is ENHRY and CDR2 is SYGVKD. Written as DNA, the CDR3 is TGTGCCACCTCGACAGGGGCGGGATACAATGAGCAGTTCTTC. Translating it yields CATSTGAGYNEQFF.

The J gene is TRBJ2-1, the V gene TRBV24-1; 15 bases are a match to TRBD2. The length of the CDR3 is 17 residues. V lost 3 bases and J lost 9; bases outside the gene matches: 8. Looked up from germline, CDR1 is KGHDR and CDR2 is SFDVKD. The CDR3 sequence: CATSDITGTSGRFEQFF. CDR3 in DNA: TGTGCCACCAGTGATATAACCGGGACTAGCGGGAGGTTTGAGCAGTTCTTC.

In its sample, this clonotype was seen a few times. The chain is built from TRBV7-2 and TRBJ2-5; D perhaps matches TRBD2 (6 bases). V dropped 5 bases and J dropped 7 bases, with 20 bases sitting between them. CDR3 length: 15 residues. Germline V gene sequence: CDR1 SGHTA, CDR2 FQGNSA. The CDR3 DNA reads TGTGCCAGCAGCCCAACACCGGGACTCCGGGGGACCCAGTACTTC. Translating gives CASSPTPGLRGTQYF.

The chain couples TRBV24-1 to TRBJ2-2; possibly TRBD1 for D (5 bases). V was pared by 5 bases and J by 8 bases, with 17 bases between. Germline V gene sequence: CDR1 KGHDR, CDR2 SFDVKD. This CDR3 is built from 15 residues. The CDR3 region has the DNA TGTGCCACCAGTGGACGGACACTACCCGCTGGGGAGCTGTTTTTT. Translation gives CATSGRTLPAGELFF.

Only a few counts were recorded for this clonotype. The chain joins TRBV29-1 to TRBJ2-7, with D uncertain. V was pared by 1 base and J by 0 bases, with 7 bases between. The length of the CDR3 is 13 residues. In germline, CDR1 is SQVTM, CDR2 ANQGSEA. The CDR3 loop is CSVEVGGSYEQYF. For the CDR3, the DNA is TGCAGCGTTGAAGTCGGTGGCTCCTACGAGCAGTACTTC.

This clonotype was picked up a small number of times. The chain is built from TRBV5-1 and TRBJ2-5; 7 bases are shared with TRBD1. Losses at the gene ends were 4 bases for V and 5 bases for J; bases not matched to a gene: 5. The CDR3 sequence is 13 residues long. Germline V gene sequence: CDR1 SGHRS, CDR2 YFSETQ. The CDR3 is CASSPQGVETQYF. The CDR3 DNA is TGCGCCAGCAGCCCCCAGGGGGTTGAGACCCAGTACTTC.

This clonotype was detected many times. This rearrangement joins TRBV10-3 to TRBJ2-1, with TRBD2 identical over 7 bases. Losses at the gene ends were 10 bases for V and 4 bases for J; bases not matched to a gene: 10. This CDR3 has 14 amino acids. CDR1 ENHRY and CDR2 SYGVKD come from the germline V gene. As DNA, the CDR3 is TGTGCCACCCGGGGAGGGCAGGCTTACAATGAGCAGTTCTTC. Its translation: CATRGGQAYNEQFF.

Here the CDR3 reads CASSHRRDSNTGELFF. DNA for the CDR3: TGTGCCAGCAGCCACCGTCGGGACAGTAACACCGGGGAGCTGTTTTTT. V gene TRBV7-9 combines with J gene TRBJ2-2, with 7 bases aligning to TRBD1. The CDR3 is 16 amino acids. Germline CDR1 is SEHNR and CDR2 is FQNEAQ (reference sequence). The trim removed 5 bases at V and 2 bases at J, leaving 8 bases unmatched.

This clonotype showed up just a few times. J is TRBJ2-2 and V is TRBV6-2 or TRBV6-3; TRBD1 matches at 7 bases. After removal of 5 bases from V and 6 bases from J, the junction contained 3 bases not matched to a gene. This CDR3 is built from 13 residues. Germline lookup yields CDR1 MNHEY and CDR2 SVGEGT. In DNA, the CDR3 is TGTGCCAGCAGTCATACAGGGGCCGGGGAGCTGTTTTTT. The encoded protein is CASSHTGAGELFF.

This clonotype was counted only a few times. A much more abundant neighbour one base away suggests this may be a read error. The V gene is TRBV10-3, the J gene TRBJ1-5; 8 bases map to TRBD1. The J call is uncertain, as TRBJ2-3 better fits the DNA end. Germline V gene lookup returns CDR1 ENHRY and CDR2 SYGVKD. The CDR3 is 13 residues long. The CDR3 is CAISEWTGKPQYF. CDR3 nucleotide sequence: TGTGCCATCAGTGAGTGGACAGGGAAGCCCCAGTATTTT.

A few counts support this clonotype. The chain uses TRBV5-1 and TRBJ2-5; the D is unclear. V shed 4 bases and J shed 9 bases, with 13 bases lying between them. Germline V gene data show CDR1 as SGHRS and CDR2 as YFSETQ. The CDR3 loop spans 12 amino acids. The CDR3 is CASSAGPAAQYF. The CDR3 DNA sequence: TGCGCCAGCAGCGCCGGACCCGCGGCCCAGTACTTC.

The V and J genes are TRBV15 and TRBJ2-1, with 12 bases aligning to TRBD2. The CDR3 length is 17 residues. Germline CDR1 is LNHNV and CDR2 is YYDKDF (reference sequence). J was trimmed by 9 bases and V by 1 base; bases with no gene match: 10. DNA for the CDR3: TGTGCCACCAGCAGAGGGCTAGCGGGGGGGTTCGGGAGTGAGCAGTTCTTC. Its translation is CATSRGLAGGFGSEQFF. Full variable domain (missing parts from reference TRBV15 and TRBJ2-1): DAMVIQNPRYQVTQFGKPVTLSCSQTLNHNVMYWYQQKSSQAPKLLFHYYDKDFNNEADTPDNFQSRRPNTSFCFLDIRSPGLGDTAMYLCATSRGLAGGFGSEQFFGPGTRLTVL.

The rearrangement links TRBV7-9 to TRBJ1-5; D is ambiguous. CDR1 SEHNR and CDR2 FQNEAQ come from the germline V gene (reference sequence). The CDR3 has 12 residues. V lost 4 bases, J lost 5 bases, and 6 bases lay in between. CDR3 amino acids: CASSSQDQPQHF. The DNA for the CDR3 is TGTGCCAGCAGCTCGCAGGATCAGCCCCAGCATTTT.

The chain uses TRBV20-1 and TRBJ2-2, with 7 bases identical to TRBD2. V dropped 4 bases and J dropped 5; count of bases not matched to a gene: 13. The germline gives CDR1 DFQATT, CDR2 SNEGSKA (reference sequence). The CDR3 has 16 residues. The CDR3 spells CSAKPLAGVWTGELFF. The CDR3 DNA sequence: TGCAGTGCTAAGCCTCTTGCGGGAGTTTGGACCGGGGAGCTGTTTTTT.

In its sample, this clonotype was seen a few times. The CDR3 sequence is CASSLGPRRHEQYF. CDR3 DNA sequence: TGTGCCAGCAGCTTAGGTCCCCGGAGGCACGAGCAGTACTTC. This rearrangement joins TRBV7-2 to TRBJ2-7; possibly TRBD2 for D (5 bases). With 1 base removed from V and 5 bases from J, the gap between germline ends came to 12 bases. The germline V gene has CDR1 SGHTA and CDR2 FQGNSA. This CDR3 is 14 amino acids long.

V is TRBV5-4 and J is TRBJ1-6, with 9 bases lining up with TRBD1. Germline trimming cut 3 bases from V and 11 bases from J; bases unmatched to any gene: 9. This CDR3 is built from 15 residues. Germline-derived CDR1 and CDR2 are SGHNT and YYREEE (reference sequence). The CDR3 spells CASSYVDRGATPLHF. CDR3 coding DNA: TGTGCCAGCAGCTACGTCGACAGGGGGGCGACACCCCTCCACTTT.

This clonotype was picked up a small number of times. This sequence joins TRBV25-1 and TRBJ2-7; 11 bases line up with TRBD2. In germline, CDR1 is MGHDK, CDR2 SYGVNS. This CDR3 contains 15 residues. The V segment lost 6 bases and the J segment 0 bases; nucleotides outside the gene matches: 4. The CDR3 DNA is TGTGCCAGCAGCGGTAGCGGGGGGGTCTCCTACGAGCAGTACTTC. It encodes CASSGSGGVSYEQYF.

In this sample, this clonotype turned up a few times. The chain has TRBV28 and TRBJ2-3; the D gene is possibly TRBD2 (5 bases). CDR3 length: 15 residues. Trimming cost V 1 base and J 5 bases, with 13 bases left between them. Germline values: CDR1 MDHEN, CDR2 SYDVKM. CDR3 in amino acids: CASSLFGVAKDTQYF. The DNA of the CDR3 is TGTGCCAGCAGTTTATTCGGGGTAGCTAAAGATACGCAGTATTTT.